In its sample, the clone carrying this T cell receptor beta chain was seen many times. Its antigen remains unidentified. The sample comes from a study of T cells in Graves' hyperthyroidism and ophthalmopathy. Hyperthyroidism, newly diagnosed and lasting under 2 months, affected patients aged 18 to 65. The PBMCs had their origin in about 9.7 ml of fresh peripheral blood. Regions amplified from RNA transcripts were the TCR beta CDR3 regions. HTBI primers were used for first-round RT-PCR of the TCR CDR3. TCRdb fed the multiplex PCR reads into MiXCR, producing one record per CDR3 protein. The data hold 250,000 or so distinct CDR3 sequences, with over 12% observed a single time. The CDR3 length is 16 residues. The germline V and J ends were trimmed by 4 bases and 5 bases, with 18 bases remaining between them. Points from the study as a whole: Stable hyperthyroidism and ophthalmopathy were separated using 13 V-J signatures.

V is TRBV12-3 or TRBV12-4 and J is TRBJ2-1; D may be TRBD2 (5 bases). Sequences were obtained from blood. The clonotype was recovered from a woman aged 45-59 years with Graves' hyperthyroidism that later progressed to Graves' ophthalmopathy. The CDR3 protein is CASSSRQRPFHNEQFF. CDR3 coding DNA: TGTGCCAGCAGTTCGCGCCAGCGGCCCTTTCACAATGAGCAGTTCTTC.